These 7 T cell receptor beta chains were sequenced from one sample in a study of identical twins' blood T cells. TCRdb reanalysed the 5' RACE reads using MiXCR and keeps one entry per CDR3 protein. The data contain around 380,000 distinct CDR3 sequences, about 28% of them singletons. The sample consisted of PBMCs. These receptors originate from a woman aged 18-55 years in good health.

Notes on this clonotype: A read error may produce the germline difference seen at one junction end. Here the CDR3 DNA reads TGCGCCAGCAGCCATCCAGGGTTGGAAACTGAATCTTTCTTT. As protein: CASSHPGLETESFF. The V call is TRBV4-1, the J call TRBJ1-1; perhaps TRBD1 as D (5 bases). This CDR3 is 14 amino acids long. Germline assignment: CDR1 MGHRA and CDR2 YSYEKL.

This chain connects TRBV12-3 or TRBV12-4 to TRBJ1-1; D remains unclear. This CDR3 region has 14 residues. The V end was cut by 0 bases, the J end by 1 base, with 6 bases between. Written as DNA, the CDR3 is TGTGCCAGCAGTTTAGCGGCGAGGAACACTGAAGCTTTCTTT. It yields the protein CASSLAARNTEAFF.

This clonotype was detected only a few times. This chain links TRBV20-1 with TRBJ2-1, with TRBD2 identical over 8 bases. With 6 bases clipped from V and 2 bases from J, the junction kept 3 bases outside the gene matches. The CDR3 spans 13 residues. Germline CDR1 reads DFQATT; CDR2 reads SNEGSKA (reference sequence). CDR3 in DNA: TGCAGTGCCGTGGGACTAGCCTACAATGAGCAGTTCTTC. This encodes CSAVGLAYNEQFF.

The CDR3 DNA reads as TGCAGTGCTAGAGATATCGACAGGGCCACAGATACGCAGTATTTT. This sequence encodes CSARDIDRATDTQYF. The chain carries TRBV20-1 and TRBJ2-3; 7 bases align to TRBD1. The V gene's germline CDR1 is DFQATT and CDR2 SNEGSKA (reference sequence). V was pared by 0 bases and J by 2 bases, with 5 bases of the junction left unmatched. This CDR3 spans 15 amino acids.

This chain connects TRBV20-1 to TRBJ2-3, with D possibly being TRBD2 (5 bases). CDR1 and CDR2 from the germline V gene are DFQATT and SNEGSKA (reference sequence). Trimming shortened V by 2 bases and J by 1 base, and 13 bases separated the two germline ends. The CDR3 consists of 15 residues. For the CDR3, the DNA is TGCAGTGCTAGAATCGGGGAAAGGGGCACAGATACGCAGTATTTT. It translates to CSARIGERGTDTQYF.

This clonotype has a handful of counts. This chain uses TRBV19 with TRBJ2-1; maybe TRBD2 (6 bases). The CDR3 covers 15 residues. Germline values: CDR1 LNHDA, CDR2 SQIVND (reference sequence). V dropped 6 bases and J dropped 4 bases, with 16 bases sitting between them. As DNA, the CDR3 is TGTGCCAGTAGGGATCGGGGGAGTCAGTACAATGAGCAGTTCTTC. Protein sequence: CASRDRGSQYNEQFF.

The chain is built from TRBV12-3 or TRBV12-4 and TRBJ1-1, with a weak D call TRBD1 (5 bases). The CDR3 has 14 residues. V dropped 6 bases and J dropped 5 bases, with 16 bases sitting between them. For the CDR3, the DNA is TGTGCCAGCAGGTCCCTTGGGGGGAAGACTGAAGCTTTCTTT. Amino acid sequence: CASRSLGGKTEAFF.